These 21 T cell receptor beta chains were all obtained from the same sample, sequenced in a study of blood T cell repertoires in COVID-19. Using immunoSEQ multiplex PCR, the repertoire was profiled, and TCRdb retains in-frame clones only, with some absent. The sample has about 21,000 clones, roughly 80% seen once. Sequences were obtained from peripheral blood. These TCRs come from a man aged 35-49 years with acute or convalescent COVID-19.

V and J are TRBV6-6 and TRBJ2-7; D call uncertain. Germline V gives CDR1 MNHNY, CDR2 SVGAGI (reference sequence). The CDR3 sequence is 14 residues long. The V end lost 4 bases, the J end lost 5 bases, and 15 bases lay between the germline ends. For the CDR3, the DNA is TGTGCCAGCAGTTTCGACCGCTTGAGGCACGAGCAGTACTTC. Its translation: CASSFDRLRHEQYF.

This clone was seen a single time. CDR3 residues: CSVMDRGEDYGYTF. The CDR3 coding sequence is TGCAGCGTTATGGACAGGGGGGAAGACTATGGCTACACCTTC. This chain connects TRBV29-1 to TRBJ1-2; 10 positions agree with TRBD1. J was trimmed by 3 bases and V by 5 bases; bases with no gene match: 6. Germline-derived CDR1 and CDR2 are SQVTM and ANQGSEA. The CDR3 runs to 14 residues.

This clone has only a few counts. The CDR3 loop reads CASSTTTGRHGYTF. The DNA for the CDR3 is TGTGCCAGCAGTACGACGACAGGGCGGCATGGCTACACCTTC. The J gene is TRBJ1-2, the V gene TRBV6-5, with 7 bases lining up with TRBD1. This CDR3 is 14 amino acids long. CDR1 is MNHEY and CDR2 is SVGAGI in the germline V gene. Trimming took 5 bases from V and 6 from J; bases not matched to a gene: 9.

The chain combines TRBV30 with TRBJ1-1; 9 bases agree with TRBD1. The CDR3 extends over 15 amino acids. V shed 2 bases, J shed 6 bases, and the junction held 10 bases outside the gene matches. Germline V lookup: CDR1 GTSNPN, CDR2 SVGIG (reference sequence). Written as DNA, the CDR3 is TGTGCCTGGAGTAGGAGGACAGGGGAGCTGGCTGAAGCTTTCTTT. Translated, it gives CAWSRRTGELAEAFF.

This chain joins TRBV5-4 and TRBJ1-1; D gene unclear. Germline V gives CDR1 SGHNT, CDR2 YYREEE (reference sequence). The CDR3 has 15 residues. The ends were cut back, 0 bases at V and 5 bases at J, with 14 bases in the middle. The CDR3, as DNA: TGTGCCAGCAGCTTGGCGGGTTTACCCGGTACTGAAGCTTTCTTT. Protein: CASSLAGLPGTEAFF.

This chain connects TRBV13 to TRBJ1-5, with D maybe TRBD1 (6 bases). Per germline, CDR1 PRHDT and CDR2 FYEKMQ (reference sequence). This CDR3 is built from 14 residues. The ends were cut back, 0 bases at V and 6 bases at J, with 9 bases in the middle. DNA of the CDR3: TGTGCCAGCAGCTTAGGACAGGGTGGTCAGCCCCAGCATTTT. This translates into CASSLGQGGQPQHF.

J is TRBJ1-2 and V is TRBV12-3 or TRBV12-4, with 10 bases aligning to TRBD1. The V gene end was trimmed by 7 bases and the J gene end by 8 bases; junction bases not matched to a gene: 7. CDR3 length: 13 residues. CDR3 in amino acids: CASNEDRGEGYTF. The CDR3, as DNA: TGTGCCAGCAACGAGGACAGGGGGGAGGGCTACACCTTC.

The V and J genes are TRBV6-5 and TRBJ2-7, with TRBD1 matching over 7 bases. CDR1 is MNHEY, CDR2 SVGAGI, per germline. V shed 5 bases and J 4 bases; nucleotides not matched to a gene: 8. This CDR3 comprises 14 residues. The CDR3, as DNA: TGTGCCAGCAGTCGCCGGGACAGATTGTACGAGCAGTACTTC. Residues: CASSRRDRLYEQYF.

In nucleotides, the CDR3 is TGTGCTAGTGGTTTGCGTGACGAGCAGTACTTC. The encoded protein is CASGLRDEQYF. This chain uses TRBV12-5 with TRBJ2-7; D is uncertain. Germline-derived CDR1 and CDR2 are LGHNT and FRNRAP. The CDR3 has 11 amino acids. With 2 bases removed from V and 5 bases from J, the gap between germline ends came to 4 bases.

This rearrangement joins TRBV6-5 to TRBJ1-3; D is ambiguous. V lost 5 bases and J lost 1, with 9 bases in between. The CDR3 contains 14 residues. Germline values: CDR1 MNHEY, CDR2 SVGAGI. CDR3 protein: CASSLGRSGNTIYF. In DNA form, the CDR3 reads TGTGCCAGCAGTCTCGGGAGGTCTGGAAACACCATATATTTT.

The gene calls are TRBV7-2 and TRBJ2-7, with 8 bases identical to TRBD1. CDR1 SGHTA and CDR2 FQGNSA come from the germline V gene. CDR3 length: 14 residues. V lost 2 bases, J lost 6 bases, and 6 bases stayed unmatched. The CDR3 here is CASSLSRTGIEQYF. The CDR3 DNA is TGTGCCAGCAGCTTATCGAGGACAGGGATCGAGCAGTACTTC.

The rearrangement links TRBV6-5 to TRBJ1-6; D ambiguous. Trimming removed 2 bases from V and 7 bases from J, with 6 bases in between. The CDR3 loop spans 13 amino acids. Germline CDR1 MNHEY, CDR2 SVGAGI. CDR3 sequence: CASSYRLNSPLHF. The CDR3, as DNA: TGTGCCAGCAGTTACCGGTTGAATTCACCCCTCCACTTT.

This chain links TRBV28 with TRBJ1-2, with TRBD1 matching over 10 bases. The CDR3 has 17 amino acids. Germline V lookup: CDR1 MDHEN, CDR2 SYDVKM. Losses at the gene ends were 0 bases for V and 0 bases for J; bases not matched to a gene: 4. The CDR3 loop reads CASSLWTGGQANYGYTF. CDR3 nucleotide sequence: TGTGCCAGCAGTTTATGGACAGGGGGCCAAGCTAACTATGGCTACACCTTC.

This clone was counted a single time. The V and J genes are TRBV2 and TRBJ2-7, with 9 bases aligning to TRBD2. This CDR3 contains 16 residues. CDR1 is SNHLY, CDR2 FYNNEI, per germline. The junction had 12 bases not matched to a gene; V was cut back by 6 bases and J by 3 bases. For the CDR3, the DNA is TGTGCCAGCAGGGAATATAGCGGGAGACACGACTACGAGCAGTACTTC. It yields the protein CASREYSGRHDYEQYF.

For the CDR3, the DNA is TGTGCCACCAGTGATTCACGGGGGAGCAGAGAGGAGCAGTACTTC. It is translated as CATSDSRGSREEQYF. The chain carries TRBV24-1 and TRBJ2-7; D might be TRBD2 (6 bases). The CDR3 has 15 residues. V gave up 2 bases and J gave up 7 bases, with 17 bases separating them. Germline CDR1 and CDR2: KGHDR and SFDVKD.

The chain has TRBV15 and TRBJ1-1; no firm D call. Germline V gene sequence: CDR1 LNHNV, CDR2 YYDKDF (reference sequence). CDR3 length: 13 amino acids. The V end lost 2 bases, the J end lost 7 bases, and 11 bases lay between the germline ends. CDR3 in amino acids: CATSRPPGNEAFF. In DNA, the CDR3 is TGTGCCACCAGCAGACCTCCGGGGAATGAAGCTTTCTTT.

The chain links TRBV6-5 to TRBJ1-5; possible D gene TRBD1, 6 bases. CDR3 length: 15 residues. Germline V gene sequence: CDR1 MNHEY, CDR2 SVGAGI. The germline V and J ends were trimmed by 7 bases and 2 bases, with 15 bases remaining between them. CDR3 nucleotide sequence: TGTGCCAGCACCCTGAGGGGGATTGGCAATCAGCCCCAGCATTTT. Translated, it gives CASTLRGIGNQPQHF.

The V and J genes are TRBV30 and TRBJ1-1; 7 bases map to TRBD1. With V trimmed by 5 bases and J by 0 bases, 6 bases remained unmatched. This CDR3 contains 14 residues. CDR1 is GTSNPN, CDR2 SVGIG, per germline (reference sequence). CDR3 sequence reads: CAWEKTGLNTEAFF. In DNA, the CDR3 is TGTGCCTGGGAAAAGACAGGGTTGAACACTGAAGCTTTCTTT.

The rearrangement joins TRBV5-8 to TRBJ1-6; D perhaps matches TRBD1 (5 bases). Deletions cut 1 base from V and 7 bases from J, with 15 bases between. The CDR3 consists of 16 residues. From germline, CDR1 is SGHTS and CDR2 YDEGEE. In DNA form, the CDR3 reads TGTGCCAGCAGCTTGATTTACGGGGGAACAAATTCACCCCTCCACTTT. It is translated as CASSLIYGGTNSPLHF. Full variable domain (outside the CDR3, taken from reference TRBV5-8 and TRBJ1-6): EAGVTQSPTHLIKTRGQQATLRCSPISGHTSVYWYQQALGLGLQFLLWYDEGEERNRGNFPPRFSGRQFPNYSSELNVNALELEDSALYLCASSLIYGGTNSPLHFGNGTRLTVT.

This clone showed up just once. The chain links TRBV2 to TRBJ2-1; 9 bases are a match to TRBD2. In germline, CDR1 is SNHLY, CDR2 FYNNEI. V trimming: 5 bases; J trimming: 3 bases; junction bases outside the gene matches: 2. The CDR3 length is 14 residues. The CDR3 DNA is TGTGCCAGCAGTTTAGCGGGAGTCTACAATGAGCAGTTCTTC. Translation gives CASSLAGVYNEQFF.

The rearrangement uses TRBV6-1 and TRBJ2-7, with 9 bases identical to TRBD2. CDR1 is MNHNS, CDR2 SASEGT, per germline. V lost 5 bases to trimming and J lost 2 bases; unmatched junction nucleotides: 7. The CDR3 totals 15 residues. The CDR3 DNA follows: TGTGCCAGCAGTCCGGGACTAGCTCTGGCCTACGAGCAGTACTTC. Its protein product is CASSPGLALAYEQYF.